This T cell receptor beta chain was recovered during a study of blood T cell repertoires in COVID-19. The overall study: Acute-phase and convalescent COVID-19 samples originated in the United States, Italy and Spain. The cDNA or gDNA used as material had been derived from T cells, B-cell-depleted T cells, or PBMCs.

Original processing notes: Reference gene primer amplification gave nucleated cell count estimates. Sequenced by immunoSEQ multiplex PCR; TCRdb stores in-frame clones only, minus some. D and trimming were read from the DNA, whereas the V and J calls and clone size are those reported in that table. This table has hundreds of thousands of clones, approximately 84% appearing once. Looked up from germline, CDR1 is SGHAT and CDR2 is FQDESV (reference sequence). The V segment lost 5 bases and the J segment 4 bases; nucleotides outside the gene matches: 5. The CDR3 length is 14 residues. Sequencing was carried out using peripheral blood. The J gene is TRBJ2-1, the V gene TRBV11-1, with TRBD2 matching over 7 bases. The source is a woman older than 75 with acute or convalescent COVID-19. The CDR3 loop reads CASSPRLAYNEQFF. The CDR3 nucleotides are TGTGCCAGCAGCCCTCGACTAGCTTACAATGAGCAGTTCTTC.